Shown below are 21 T cell receptor beta chains from a single sample sequenced in a study of human T cells and chemical hapten exposure. TCRdb independently ran MiXCR on the RACE reads; one entry per CDR3 protein. The repertoire holds about 380,000 distinct CDR3 sequences, with about 6% as singletons. Time point defined: patch test 2, 6 weeks after DPC sensitization. Treatment meaning: therapeutic diphenylcyclopropenone sensitization with weekly scalp DPC. The sequencing here drew on whole blood, taken in connection with sensitization to the hapten diphenylcyclopropenone (DPC). These receptor sequences come from a woman aged 18-30 years with alopecia areata. Some clones in this sample may be carry-over from other donors' samples.

This clonotype has at least ten counts. The chain links TRBV7-3 to TRBJ2-1; tentative D call: TRBD2 (6 bases). Germline CDR1 and CDR2: SGHTA and FQGTGA. The CDR3 loop spans 13 amino acids. The V gene lost 2 bases and the J gene lost 8 bases, with 10 bases spanning the gap. Here the CDR3 reads CASSLLGGDEQFF. CDR3 DNA: TGTGCCAGCAGCTTATTGGGCGGGGATGAGCAGTTCTTC.

This clonotype occurred many times. This chain joins TRBV4-2 and TRBJ2-1; D is uncertain. Between the trimmed V and J ends, which lost 0 bases and 0 bases, there was a span of 15 bases. The CDR3 extends over 18 amino acids. CDR1 is LGHNA, CDR2 YNFKEQ, per germline. The CDR3 sequence is CASSQDLGPLSSYNEQFF. The CDR3 DNA reads TGTGCCAGCAGCCAAGATCTAGGACCCCTGAGCTCCTACAATGAGCAGTTCTTC.

The chain combines TRBV6-2 or TRBV6-3 with TRBJ2-6; possible D gene TRBD2, 6 bases. V lost 6 bases and J lost 0, with 15 bases in between. The CDR3 is 17 residues long. CDR1 and CDR2 from the germline V gene are MNHEY and SVGEGT. CDR3: CASSEERRGSGANVLTF. The CDR3 coding sequence is TGTGCCAGCAGCGAGGAAAGGAGGGGCTCTGGGGCCAACGTCCTGACTTTC.

The rearrangement joins TRBV4-3 to TRBJ2-3; possibly TRBD1 or TRBD2 for D (5 bases each). V shed 0 bases and J shed 4 bases, with 14 bases lying between them. Germline V gene data show CDR1 as LGHNA and CDR2 as YSLEER. The CDR3 covers 16 residues. Here the CDR3 DNA reads TGCGCCAGCAGCCAAGATCTACCCCGAGGGGCAGATACGCAGTATTTT. Translation: CASSQDLPRGADTQYF.

The sample holds a few counts of this clonotype. The chain links TRBV7-6 to TRBJ2-3; D uncertain. The germline CDR1 and CDR2 sequences are SGHVS and FNYEAQ. V lost 5 bases to trimming and J lost 0 bases, with 15 bases between them. The CDR3 totals 16 residues. The CDR3 spells CASSPRRSTSTDTQYF. The CDR3 DNA follows: TGTGCCAGCAGCCCTCGCCGATCAACCAGCACAGATACGCAGTATTTT.

This clonotype was picked up many times. V gene TRBV29-1 combines with J gene TRBJ2-2; D possibly matches TRBD1 or TRBD2 (5 bases each). CDR1 and CDR2 from the germline V gene are SQVTM and ANQGSEA. The V gene lost 0 bases and the J gene lost 3 bases, with 11 bases spanning the gap. The CDR3 length is 15 residues. CDR3 in amino acids: CSVEEPGTYTGELFF. The CDR3 DNA follows: TGCAGCGTTGAAGAGCCCGGGACGTACACCGGGGAGCTGTTTTTT.

This clonotype appeared many times. The chain is built from TRBV7-3 and TRBJ2-3, with 11 nucleotides matching TRBD2. V gave up 5 bases and J gave up 1 base; unmatched junction bases: 8. Germline V gene data show CDR1 as SGHTA and CDR2 as FQGTGA. The CDR3 totals 17 residues. CDR3 loop: CASSPSSGGYRTDTQYF. The CDR3 DNA follows: TGTGCCAGCAGCCCTTCTAGCGGGGGGTATCGCACAGATACGCAGTATTTT.

This clonotype was recorded a few times. The CDR3 loop is CASRTGPTMFYGYTF. The CDR3 region has the DNA TGTGCCAGTAGAACAGGGCCGACCATGTTCTATGGCTACACCTTC. The V call is TRBV19, the J call TRBJ1-2; D perhaps matches TRBD1 (6 bases). This CDR3 comprises 15 residues. V lost 6 bases and J lost 4, with 18 bases in between. Per germline, CDR1 LNHDA and CDR2 SQIVND (reference sequence). Full variable domain (rest looked up from reference TRBV19 and TRBJ1-2): DGGITQSPKYLFRKEGQNVTLSCEQNLNHDAMYWYRQDPGQGLRLIYYSQIVNDFQKGDIAEGYSVSREKKESFPLTVTSAQKNPTAFYLCASRTGPTMFYGYTFGSGTRLTVV.

This clonotype showed up just a few times. The chain joins TRBV13 to TRBJ2-3, with D possibly matching TRBD2 (5 bases). In germline, CDR1 is PRHDT, CDR2 FYEKMQ (reference sequence). This CDR3 has 13 residues. V was clipped by 10 bases and J by 3 bases, with 14 bases between them. CDR3 bases: TGTGCCACCTCCTCGGGATCGACAGATACGCAGTATTTT. Residues: CATSSGSTDTQYF.

This clonotype came up a few times. This chain uses TRBV5-1 with TRBJ1-3; no clear D. The length of the CDR3 is 18 residues. The germline V and J ends were trimmed by 1 base and 0 bases, with 17 bases remaining between them. The germline gives CDR1 SGHRS, CDR2 YFSETQ. The CDR3 reads CASSLYSGSQPSGNTIYF. The CDR3 nucleotides are TGCGCCAGCAGCTTGTACAGCGGCAGCCAGCCCTCTGGAAACACCATATATTTT.

The chain joins TRBV9 to TRBJ2-1; D may correspond to TRBD1 or TRBD2 (5 bases each). CDR1 is SGDLS, CDR2 YYNGEE, per germline. This CDR3 region has 13 residues. With 4 bases removed from V and 9 bases from J, the gap between germline ends came to 14 bases. CDR3 coding DNA: TGTGCCAGCAGCCTTGGGACGACCAGTGAGCAGTTCTTC. It encodes CASSLGTTSEQFF.

This clonotype was observed many times. The chain employs TRBV5-1 and TRBJ2-3, with D unclear. V lost 2 bases to trimming and J lost 4 bases, with 5 bases between them. The germline gives CDR1 SGHRS, CDR2 YFSETQ. This CDR3 has 12 residues. The CDR3 sequence is CASSFKADTQYF. The DNA of the CDR3 is TGCGCCAGCAGCTTCAAGGCAGATACGCAGTATTTT.

The CDR3 here is CASSRQPSNTGELFF. CDR3 sequence (DNA): TGTGCCAGCAGCCGACAGCCCTCGAACACCGGGGAGCTGTTTTTT. V is TRBV2 and J is TRBJ2-2; a possible D gene is TRBD1 (5 bases). Germline CDR1 reads SNHLY; CDR2 reads FYNNEI. V dropped 6 bases and J dropped 0 bases, with 11 bases sitting between them. CDR3 length equals 15 residues.

A few counts support this clonotype. This chain joins TRBV4-2 and TRBJ2-2, with 10 bases that match TRBD2. Per germline, CDR1 LGHNA and CDR2 YNFKEQ. The CDR3 spans 16 residues. Unmatched junction bases numbered 7, after V lost 8 bases and J lost 1 base. The CDR3 sequence: CASGLAGGRNTGELFF. For the CDR3, the DNA is TGTGCCAGCGGATTAGCGGGGGGCCGGAACACCGGGGAGCTGTTTTTT.

This clonotype showed up just a few times. The chain joins TRBV25-1 to TRBJ2-7, with D perhaps TRBD1 (6 bases). Germline V lookup: CDR1 MGHDK, CDR2 SYGVNS. The V and J ends lost 5 bases and 2 bases respectively, with 13 bases between them. This CDR3 has 14 residues. This CDR3 reads CASSLWDTPYEQYF. Here the CDR3 DNA reads TGTGCCAGCAGTTTATGGGACACCCCCTACGAGCAGTACTTC.

The chain employs TRBV6-6 and TRBJ2-1; 9 nucleotides agree with TRBD1. Trimming took 6 bases from V and 7 from J; bases not matched to a gene: 10. CDR3 size: 15 residues. CDR1 is MNHNY and CDR2 is SVGAGI in the germline V gene (reference sequence). CDR3 coding DNA: TGTGCCAGCAGAAAGCCGGGACAGGGTGGGAATGAGCAGTTCTTC. Protein: CASRKPGQGGNEQFF.

This clonotype was seen ten or more times. The chain uses TRBV9 and TRBJ2-1, with 8 nucleotides matching TRBD1. Germline trimming cut 4 bases from V and 0 bases from J; bases unmatched to any gene: 6. The CDR3 runs to 16 residues. Germline-derived CDR1 and CDR2 are SGDLS and YYNGEE. DNA for the CDR3: TGTGCCAGCAGCCCGGGGACAGGCAGCTCCTACAATGAGCAGTTCTTC. The encoded protein is CASSPGTGSSYNEQFF.

This clonotype came up many times. This chain links TRBV27 with TRBJ1-6, with D unclear. The germline CDR1 and CDR2 sequences are MNHEY and SMNVEV (reference sequence). The CDR3 has 13 residues. V lost 1 base and J 11 bases, leaving 9 bases between the germline ends. As DNA, the CDR3 is TGTGCCAGCAGTTTATTCGGGTCCCCACCCCTCCACTTT. This gives the protein CASSLFGSPPLHF.

This clonotype was counted a few times. The chain is built from TRBV24-1 and TRBJ2-2; possibly TRBD1 or TRBD2 for D (5 bases each). V was cut by 3 bases and J by 2 bases, with 9 bases left in between. This CDR3 is 15 amino acids long. Germline CDR1 and CDR2: KGHDR and SFDVKD. The chain's CDR3 is CATSDPRDNTGELFF. CDR3 nucleotides: TGTGCCACCAGTGATCCCCGGGACAACACCGGGGAGCTGTTTTTT.

This clonotype was observed at least ten times. V and J are TRBV5-6 and TRBJ1-4; D remains ambiguous. In germline, CDR1 is SGHDT, CDR2 YYEEEE. Trimming stripped 1 base from V and 7 bases from J, with 11 bases between. This CDR3 region has 14 residues. The CDR3 protein is CASSLIQVAEKLFF. Written as DNA, the CDR3 is TGTGCCAGCAGCTTGATCCAGGTGGCTGAAAAACTGTTTTTT. The full variable domain, rest sourced from reference TRBV5-6 and TRBJ1-4, is DAGVTQSPTHLIKTRGQQVTLRCSPKSGHDTVSWYQQALGQGPQFIFQYYEEEERQRGNFPDRFSGHQFPNYSSELNVNALLLGDSALYLCASSLIQVAEKLFFGSGTQLSVL.

This clonotype came up many times. This chain uses TRBV29-1 with TRBJ1-2; D might be TRBD1 (5 bases). This CDR3 has 11 residues. Germline V gives CDR1 SQVTM, CDR2 ANQGSEA. Trimming took 3 bases from V and 7 from J, leaving 9 bases between them. Here the CDR3 DNA reads TGCAGCGTTGATGGGGGTAGTGGCTACACCTTC. Translated: CSVDGGSGYTF.